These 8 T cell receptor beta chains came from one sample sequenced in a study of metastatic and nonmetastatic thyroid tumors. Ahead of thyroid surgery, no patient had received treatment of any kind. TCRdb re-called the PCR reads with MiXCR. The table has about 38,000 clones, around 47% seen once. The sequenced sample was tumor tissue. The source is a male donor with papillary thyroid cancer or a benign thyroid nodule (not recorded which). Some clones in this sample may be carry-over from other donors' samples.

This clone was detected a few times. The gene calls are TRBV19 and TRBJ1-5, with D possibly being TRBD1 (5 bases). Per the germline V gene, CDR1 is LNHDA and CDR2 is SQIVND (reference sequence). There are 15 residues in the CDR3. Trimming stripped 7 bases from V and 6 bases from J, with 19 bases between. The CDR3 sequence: CASNPGSRGAQPQHF. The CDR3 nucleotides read TGTGCCAGTAACCCAGGGTCTCGCGGGGCTCAGCCCCAGCATTTT.

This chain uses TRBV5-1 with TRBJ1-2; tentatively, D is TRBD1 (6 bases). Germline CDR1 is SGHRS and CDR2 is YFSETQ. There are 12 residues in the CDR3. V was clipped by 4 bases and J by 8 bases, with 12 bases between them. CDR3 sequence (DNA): TGCGCCAGCAGCGGACCAGGGGAAGGCTACACCTTC. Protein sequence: CASSGPGEGYTF.

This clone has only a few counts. The chain's CDR3 is CASKGQGLNSPLHF. DNA for the CDR3: TGTGCCAGCAAGGGGCAGGGCCTCAATTCACCCCTCCACTTT. The chain joins TRBV28 to TRBJ1-6; TRBD1 is a possible D gene (5 bases). Trimming cost V 7 bases and J 7 bases, with 14 bases left between them. Germline CDR1 and CDR2: MDHEN and SYDVKM. CDR3 length: 14 residues.

The CDR3 reads CASSFAGSRQGEQYF. The CDR3 DNA reads as TGTGCCAGCAGTTTTGCTGGCTCTCGGCAGGGCGAGCAGTACTTC. The V gene is TRBV28, the J gene TRBJ2-7, with a weak D call TRBD1 (5 bases). This CDR3 spans 15 amino acids. Looked up from germline, CDR1 is MDHEN and CDR2 is SYDVKM. Trimming cost V 3 bases and J 6 bases, with 18 bases left between them. The whole variable domain, filled in from reference TRBV28 and TRBJ2-7, reads DVKVTQSSRYLVKRTGEKVFLECVQDMDHENMFWYRQDPGLGLRLIYFSYDVKMKEKGDIPEGYSVSREKKERFSLILESASTNQTSMYLCASSFAGSRQGEQYFGPGTRLTVT.

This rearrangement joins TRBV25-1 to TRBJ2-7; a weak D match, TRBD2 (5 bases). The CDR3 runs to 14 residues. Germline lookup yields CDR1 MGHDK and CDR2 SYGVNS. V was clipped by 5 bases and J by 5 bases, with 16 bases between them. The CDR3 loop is CASSPSSLMDEQYF. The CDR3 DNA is TGTGCCAGCAGTCCTAGCAGCCTGATGGACGAGCAGTACTTC.

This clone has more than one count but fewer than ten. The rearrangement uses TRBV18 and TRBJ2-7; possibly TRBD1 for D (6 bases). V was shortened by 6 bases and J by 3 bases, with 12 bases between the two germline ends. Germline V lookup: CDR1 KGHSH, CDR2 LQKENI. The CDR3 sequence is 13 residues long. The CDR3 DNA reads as TGTGCCAGCTCCATGGACAGTTTCTACGAGCAGTACTTC. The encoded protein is CASSMDSFYEQYF.

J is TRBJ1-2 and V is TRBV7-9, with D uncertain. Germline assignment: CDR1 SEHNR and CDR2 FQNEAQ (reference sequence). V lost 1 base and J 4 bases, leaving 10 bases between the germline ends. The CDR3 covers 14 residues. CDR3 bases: TGTGCCAGCAGCTTAGTGACTGGACTCTATGGCTACACCTTC. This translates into CASSLVTGLYGYTF.

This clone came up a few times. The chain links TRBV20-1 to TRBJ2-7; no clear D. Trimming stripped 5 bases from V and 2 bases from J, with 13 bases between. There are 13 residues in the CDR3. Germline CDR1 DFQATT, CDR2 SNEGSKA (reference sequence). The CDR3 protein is CSAFRGGAYEQYF. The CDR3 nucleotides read TGCAGTGCTTTTAGAGGTGGAGCCTACGAGCAGTACTTC.